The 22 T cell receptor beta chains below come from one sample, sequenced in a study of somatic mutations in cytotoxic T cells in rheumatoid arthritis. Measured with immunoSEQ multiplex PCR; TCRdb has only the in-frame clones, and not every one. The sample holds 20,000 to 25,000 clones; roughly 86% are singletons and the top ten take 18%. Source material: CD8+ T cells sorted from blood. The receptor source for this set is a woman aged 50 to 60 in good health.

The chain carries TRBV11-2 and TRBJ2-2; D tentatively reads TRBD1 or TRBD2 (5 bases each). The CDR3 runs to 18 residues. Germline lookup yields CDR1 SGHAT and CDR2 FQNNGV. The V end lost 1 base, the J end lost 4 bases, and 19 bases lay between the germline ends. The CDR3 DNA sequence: TGTGCCAGCAGCTTAGCCGTTCCGGGGCAGGGTGGCACCGGGGAGCTGTTTTTT. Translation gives CASSLAVPGQGGTGELFF.

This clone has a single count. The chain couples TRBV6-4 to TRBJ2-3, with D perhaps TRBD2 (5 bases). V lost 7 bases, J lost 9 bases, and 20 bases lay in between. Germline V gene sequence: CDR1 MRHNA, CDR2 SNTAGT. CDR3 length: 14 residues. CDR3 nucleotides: TGTGCCAGCATTGGAGGCCTACAGCGTATCACGCAGTATTTT. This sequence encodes CASIGGLQRITQYF.

CDR3 nucleotide sequence: TGCAGCGTCATCCCGGACAGGGTTGATGGCTACACCTTC. Protein sequence: CSVIPDRVDGYTF. The V and J genes are TRBV29-1 and TRBJ1-2; TRBD1 agrees at 8 bases. V lost 6 bases to trimming and J lost 6 bases; unmatched junction nucleotides: 9. CDR1 SQVTM and CDR2 ANQGSEA come from the germline V gene. The CDR3 has 13 amino acids.

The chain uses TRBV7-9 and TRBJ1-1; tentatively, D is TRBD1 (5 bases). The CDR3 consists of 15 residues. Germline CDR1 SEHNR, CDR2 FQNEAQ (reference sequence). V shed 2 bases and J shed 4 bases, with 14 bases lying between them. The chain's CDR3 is CASSLSQGGITEAFF. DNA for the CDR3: TGTGCCAGCAGCTTATCCCAGGGTGGAATCACTGAAGCTTTCTTT.

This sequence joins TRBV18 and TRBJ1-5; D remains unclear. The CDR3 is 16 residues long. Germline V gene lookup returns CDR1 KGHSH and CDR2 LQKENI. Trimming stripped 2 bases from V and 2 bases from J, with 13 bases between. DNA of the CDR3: TGTGCCAGCTCACCAACTGTGCGTTCGGGCAATCAGCCCCAGCATTTT. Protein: CASSPTVRSGNQPQHF.

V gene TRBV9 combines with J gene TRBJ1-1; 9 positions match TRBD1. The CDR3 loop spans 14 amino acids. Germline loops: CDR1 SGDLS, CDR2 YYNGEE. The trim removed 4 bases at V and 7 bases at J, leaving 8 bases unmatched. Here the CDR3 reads CASSLWDRDVEAFF. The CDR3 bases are TGTGCCAGCAGCCTATGGGACAGGGACGTTGAAGCTTTCTTT.

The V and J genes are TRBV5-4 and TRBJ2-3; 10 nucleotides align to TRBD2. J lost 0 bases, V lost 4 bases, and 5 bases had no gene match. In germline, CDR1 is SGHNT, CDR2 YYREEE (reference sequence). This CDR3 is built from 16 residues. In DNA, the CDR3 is TGTGCCAGCAGCCTCGGACTAGCGGAGAGCACAGATACGCAGTATTTT. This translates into CASSLGLAESTDTQYF.

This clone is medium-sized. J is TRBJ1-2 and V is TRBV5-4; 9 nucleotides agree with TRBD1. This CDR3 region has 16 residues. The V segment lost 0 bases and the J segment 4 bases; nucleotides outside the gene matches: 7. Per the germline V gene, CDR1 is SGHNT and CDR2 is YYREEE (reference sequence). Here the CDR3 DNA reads TGTGCCAGCAGCTTGGGACAGGGGGTTTCAATCTATGGCTACACCTTC. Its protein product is CASSLGQGVSIYGYTF.

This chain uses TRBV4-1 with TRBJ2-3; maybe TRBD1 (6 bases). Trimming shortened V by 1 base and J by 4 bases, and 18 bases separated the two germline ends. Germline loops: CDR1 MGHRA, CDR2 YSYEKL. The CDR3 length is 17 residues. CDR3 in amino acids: CASSQVARQGIADTQYF. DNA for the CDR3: TGCGCCAGCAGCCAAGTTGCCCGCCAGGGGATCGCAGATACGCAGTATTTT.

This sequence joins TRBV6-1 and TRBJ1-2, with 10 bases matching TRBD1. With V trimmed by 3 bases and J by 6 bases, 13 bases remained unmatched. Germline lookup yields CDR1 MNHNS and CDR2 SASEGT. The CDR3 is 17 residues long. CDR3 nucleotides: TGTGCCAGCAGTGACGTCCCGGGACAGGGGATCTCGGATGGCTACACCTTC. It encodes CASSDVPGQGISDGYTF.

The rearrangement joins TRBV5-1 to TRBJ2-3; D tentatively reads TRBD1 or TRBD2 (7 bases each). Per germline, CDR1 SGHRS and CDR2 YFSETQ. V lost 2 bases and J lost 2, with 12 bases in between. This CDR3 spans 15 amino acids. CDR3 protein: CASSFRGGDTDTQYF. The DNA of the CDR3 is TGCGCCAGCAGCTTCAGGGGGGGAGACACAGATACGCAGTATTTT.

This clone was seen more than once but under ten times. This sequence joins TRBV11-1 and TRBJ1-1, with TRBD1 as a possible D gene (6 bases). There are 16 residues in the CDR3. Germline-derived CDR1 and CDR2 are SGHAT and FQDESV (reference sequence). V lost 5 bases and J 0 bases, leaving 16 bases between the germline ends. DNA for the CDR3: TGTGCCAGCAGCCCTGGGACAAGGGGAATGAACACTGAAGCTTTCTTT. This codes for CASSPGTRGMNTEAFF. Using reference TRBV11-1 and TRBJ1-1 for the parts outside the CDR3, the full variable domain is EAEVAQSPRYKITEKSQAVAFWCDPISGHATLYWYRQILGQGPELLVQFQDESVVDDSQLPKDRFSAERLKGVDSTLKIQPAELGDSAMYLCASSPGTRGMNTEAFFGQGTRLTVV.

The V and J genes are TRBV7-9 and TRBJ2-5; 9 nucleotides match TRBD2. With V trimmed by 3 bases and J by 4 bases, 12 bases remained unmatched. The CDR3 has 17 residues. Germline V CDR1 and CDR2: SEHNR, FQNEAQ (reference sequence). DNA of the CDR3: TGTGCCAGCAGCTTGGCCAGCGGGGGGCACGGGGTAGAGACCCAGTACTTC. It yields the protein CASSLASGGHGVETQYF.

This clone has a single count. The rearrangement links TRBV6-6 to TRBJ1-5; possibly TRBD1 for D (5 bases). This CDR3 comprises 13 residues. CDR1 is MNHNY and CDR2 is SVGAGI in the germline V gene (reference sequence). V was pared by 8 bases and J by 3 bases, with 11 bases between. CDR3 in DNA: TGTGCCAGCCAAGACAGCCTCAATCAGCCCCAGCATTTT. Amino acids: CASQDSLNQPQHF.

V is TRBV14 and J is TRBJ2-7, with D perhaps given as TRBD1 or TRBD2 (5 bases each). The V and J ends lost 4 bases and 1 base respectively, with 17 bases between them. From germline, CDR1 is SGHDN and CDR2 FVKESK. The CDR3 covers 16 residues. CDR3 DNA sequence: TGTGCCAGCAGCCTCCCGGGAAGGCCAGGGTCCTACGAGCAGTACTTC. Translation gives CASSLPGRPGSYEQYF.

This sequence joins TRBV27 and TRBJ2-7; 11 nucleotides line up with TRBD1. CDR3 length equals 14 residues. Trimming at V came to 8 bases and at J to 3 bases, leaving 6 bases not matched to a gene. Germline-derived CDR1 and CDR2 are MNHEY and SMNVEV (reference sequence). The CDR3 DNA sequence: TGTGCCAGCGGAACCGGGACAGGGGGCTACGAGCAGTACGTC. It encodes CASGTGTGGYEQYV.

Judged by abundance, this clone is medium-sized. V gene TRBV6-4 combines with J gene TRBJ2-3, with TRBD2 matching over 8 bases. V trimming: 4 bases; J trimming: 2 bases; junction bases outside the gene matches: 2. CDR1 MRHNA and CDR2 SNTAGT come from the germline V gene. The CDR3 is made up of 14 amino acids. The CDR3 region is CASSAGGDTDTQYF. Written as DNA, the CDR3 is TGTGCCAGCAGTGCCGGGGGGGACACAGATACGCAGTATTTT.

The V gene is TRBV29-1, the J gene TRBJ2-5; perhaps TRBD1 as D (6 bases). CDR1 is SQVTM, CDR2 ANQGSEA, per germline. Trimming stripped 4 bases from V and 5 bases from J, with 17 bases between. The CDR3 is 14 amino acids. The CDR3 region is CSVATGSWGETQYF. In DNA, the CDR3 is TGCAGCGTTGCTACAGGGTCCTGGGGGGAGACCCAGTACTTC.

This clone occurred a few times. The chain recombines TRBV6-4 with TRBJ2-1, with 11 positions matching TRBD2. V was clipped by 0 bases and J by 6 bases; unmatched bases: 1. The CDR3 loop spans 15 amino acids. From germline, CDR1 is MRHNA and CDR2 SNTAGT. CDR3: CASSDSSGGANEQFF. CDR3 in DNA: TGTGCCAGCAGTGACTCTAGCGGGGGGGCCAATGAGCAGTTCTTC.

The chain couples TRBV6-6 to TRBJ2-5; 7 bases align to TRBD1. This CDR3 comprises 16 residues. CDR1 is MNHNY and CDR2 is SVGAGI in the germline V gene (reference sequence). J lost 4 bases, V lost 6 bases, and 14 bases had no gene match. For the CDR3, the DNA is TGTGCCAGCAGCCAACGAAAGGGGGCGCCCGGAGAGACCCAGTACTTC. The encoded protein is CASSQRKGAPGETQYF.

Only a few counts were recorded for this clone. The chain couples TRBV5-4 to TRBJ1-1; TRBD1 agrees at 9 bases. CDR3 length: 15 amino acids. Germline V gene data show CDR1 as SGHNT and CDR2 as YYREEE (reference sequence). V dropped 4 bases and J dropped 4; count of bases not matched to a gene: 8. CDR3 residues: CASSPPGQGTTEAFF. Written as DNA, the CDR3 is TGTGCCAGCAGCCCTCCGGGACAGGGAACCACTGAAGCTTTCTTT.

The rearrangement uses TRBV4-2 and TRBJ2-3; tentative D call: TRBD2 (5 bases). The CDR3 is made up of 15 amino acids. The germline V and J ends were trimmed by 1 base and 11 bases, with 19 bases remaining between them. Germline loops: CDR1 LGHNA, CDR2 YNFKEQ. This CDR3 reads CASSQVGSSQSWQYF. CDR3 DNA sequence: TGTGCCAGCAGCCAAGTTGGATCTAGCCAATCGTGGCAGTATTTT.